The present TCR beta chain was sequenced within a study of beta chain features in type 1 diabetes. Overall study results and limits: In all four CD4+ subsets, TCRB CDR3 length was significantly, moderately reduced in type 1 diabetes.

CDR3 length equals 14 residues. The germline V gene encodes CDR1 PRHDT and CDR2 FYEKMQ (reference sequence). Trimming took 2 bases from V and 3 from J, leaving 8 bases between them. As regards this clone: Its target is unknown.

Every isolated RNA sample was fully reverse transcribed, so sequencing captured expressed TCRB transcripts. Profiled with immunoSEQ multiplex PCR; TCRdb holds only in-frame clones, not every one. The sample gives about 190,000 clones, about 7.9% of which show up once; around 0.5% is in the top ten. This TCR was recovered from a man younger than 30 with type 1 diabetes. The genes are TRBV13 and TRBJ1-5, with D perhaps TRBD1 (5 bases). The sequencing input was central memory CD4+ T cells from blood. The CDR3 DNA reads TGTGCCAGCAGCTTACCAGGGATCAATCAGCCCCAGCATTTT. It codes for CASSLPGINQPQHF.